The clone carrying this TCR beta chain was seen more than once but under ten times. What it binds is unknown. This entry comes from a study of beta chain features in type 1 diabetes. Study information: Cell yields, gender and age were comparable in patients and healthy donors.

Study-level results: The naive, central memory and Treg TCRB repertoires looked more alike in patients than they did in healthy donors. Significant though moderate, a shortening of TCRB CDR3s appeared in all four CD4+ subsets of Type 1 diabetes patients.

The whole isolated RNA underwent reverse transcription, so sequencing captured expressed TCRB transcripts. The repertoire was sequenced with immunoSEQ multiplex PCR; TCRdb's copy has only in-frame clones and lacks some. The data contain 280,000 or so clones, 15% of them singletons. The germline V gene has CDR1 SGHAT and CDR2 FQNNGV. The V gene end was trimmed by 5 bases and the J gene end by 6 bases; junction bases not matched to a gene: 10. The CDR3 has 16 residues. A single heparinised draw of approximately 110 mL on average was taken per donor. Sorted CD4+ subsets: naive, central memory, regulatory, stem cell-like memory (CD45RO/CCR7/CD25/CD127/CD95/CD27 panel).

The receptor comes from a man younger than 35 with type 1 diabetes. The sequencing sample was made of naive CD4+ T cells from blood. The rearrangement links TRBV11-2 to TRBJ2-1; 10 bases align to TRBD2. The CDR3 region is CASSQRGGTSSNEQFF. The CDR3 DNA sequence: TGTGCCAGCAGCCAGCGGGGGGGGACCTCTAGCAATGAGCAGTTCTTC.